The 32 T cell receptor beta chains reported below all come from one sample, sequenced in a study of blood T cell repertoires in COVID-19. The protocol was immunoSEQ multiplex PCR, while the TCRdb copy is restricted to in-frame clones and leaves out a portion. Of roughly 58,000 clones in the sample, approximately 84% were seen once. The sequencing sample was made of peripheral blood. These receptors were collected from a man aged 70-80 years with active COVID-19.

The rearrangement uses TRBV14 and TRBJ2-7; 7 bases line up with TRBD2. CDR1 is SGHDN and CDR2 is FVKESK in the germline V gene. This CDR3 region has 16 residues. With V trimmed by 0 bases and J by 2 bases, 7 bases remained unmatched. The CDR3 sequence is CASSQDFTSAPYEQYF. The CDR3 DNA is TGTGCCAGCAGCCAAGACTTCACTAGCGCGCCCTACGAGCAGTACTTC.

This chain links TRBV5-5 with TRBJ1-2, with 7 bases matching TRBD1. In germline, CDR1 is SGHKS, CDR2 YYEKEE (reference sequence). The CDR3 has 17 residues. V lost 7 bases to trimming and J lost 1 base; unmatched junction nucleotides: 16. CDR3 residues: CASRIARGTDYNYGYTF. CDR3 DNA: TGTGCCAGCCGTATCGCTAGGGGGACAGATTATAACTATGGCTACACCTTC.

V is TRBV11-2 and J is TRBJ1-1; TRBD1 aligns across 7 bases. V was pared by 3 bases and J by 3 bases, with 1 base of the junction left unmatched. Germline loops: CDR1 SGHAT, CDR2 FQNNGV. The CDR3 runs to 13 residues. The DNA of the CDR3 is TGTGCCAGCAGCTTCACAGGGGACACTGAAGCTTTCTTT. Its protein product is CASSFTGDTEAFF.

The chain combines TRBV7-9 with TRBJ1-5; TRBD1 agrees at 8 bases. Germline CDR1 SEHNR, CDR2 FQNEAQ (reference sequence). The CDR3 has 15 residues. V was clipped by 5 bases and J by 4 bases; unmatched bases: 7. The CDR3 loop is CASSPQGAGNQPQHF. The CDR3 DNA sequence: TGTGCCAGCAGCCCCCAGGGGGCTGGAAATCAGCCCCAGCATTTT.

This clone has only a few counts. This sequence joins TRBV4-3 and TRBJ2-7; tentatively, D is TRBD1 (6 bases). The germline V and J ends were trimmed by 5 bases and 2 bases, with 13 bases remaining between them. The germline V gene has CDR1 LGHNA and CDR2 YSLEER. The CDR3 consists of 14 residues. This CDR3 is CASSTQTGTYEQYF. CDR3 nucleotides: TGCGCCAGCAGCACCCAAACAGGGACCTACGAGCAGTACTTC.

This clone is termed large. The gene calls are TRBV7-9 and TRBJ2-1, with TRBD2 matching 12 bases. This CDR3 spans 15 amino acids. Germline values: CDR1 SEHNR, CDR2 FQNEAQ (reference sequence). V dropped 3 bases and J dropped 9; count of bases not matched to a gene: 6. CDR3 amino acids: CASSLLAGGPGEQFF. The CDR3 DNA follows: TGTGCCAGCAGCTTGCTAGCGGGAGGGCCCGGTGAGCAGTTCTTC.

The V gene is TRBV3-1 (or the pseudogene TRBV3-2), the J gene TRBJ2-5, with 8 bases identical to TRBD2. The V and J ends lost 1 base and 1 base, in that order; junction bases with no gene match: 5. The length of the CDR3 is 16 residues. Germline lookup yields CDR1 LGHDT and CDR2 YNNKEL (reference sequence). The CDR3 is CASSQGLAGLQETQYF. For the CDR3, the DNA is TGTGCCAGCAGCCAAGGCTTAGCGGGGCTCCAAGAGACCCAGTACTTC.

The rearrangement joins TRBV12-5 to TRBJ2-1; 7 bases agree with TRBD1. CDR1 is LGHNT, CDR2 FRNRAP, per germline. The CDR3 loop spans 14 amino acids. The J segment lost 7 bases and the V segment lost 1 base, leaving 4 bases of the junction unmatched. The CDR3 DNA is TGTGCTAGTGGTTTGGAGGGACAGATTAATGAGCAGTTCTTC. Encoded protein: CASGLEGQINEQFF.

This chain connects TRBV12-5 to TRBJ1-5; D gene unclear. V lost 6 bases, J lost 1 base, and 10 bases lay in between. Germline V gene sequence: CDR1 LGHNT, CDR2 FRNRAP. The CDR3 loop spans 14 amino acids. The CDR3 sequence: CASGRGESNQPQHF. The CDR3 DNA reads TGTGCTAGTGGCCGGGGAGAGAGCAATCAGCCCCAGCATTTT.

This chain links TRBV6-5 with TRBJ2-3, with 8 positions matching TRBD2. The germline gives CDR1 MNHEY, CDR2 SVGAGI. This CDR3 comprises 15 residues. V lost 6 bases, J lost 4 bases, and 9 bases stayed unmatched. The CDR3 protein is CASRKLAAGADTQYF. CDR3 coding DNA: TGTGCCAGCAGGAAACTAGCGGCCGGGGCAGATACGCAGTATTTT.

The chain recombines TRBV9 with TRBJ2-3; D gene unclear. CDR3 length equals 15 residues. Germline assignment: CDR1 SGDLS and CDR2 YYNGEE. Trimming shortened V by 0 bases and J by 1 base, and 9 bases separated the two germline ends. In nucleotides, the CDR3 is TGTGCCAGCAGCGTAGCGAGCAGCGGCACAGATACGCAGTATTTT. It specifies CASSVASSGTDTQYF.

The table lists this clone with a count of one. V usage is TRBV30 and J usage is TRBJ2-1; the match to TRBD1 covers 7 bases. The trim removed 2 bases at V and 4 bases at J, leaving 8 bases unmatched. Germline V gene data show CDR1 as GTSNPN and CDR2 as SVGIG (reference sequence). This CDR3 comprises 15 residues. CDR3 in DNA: TGTGCCTGGAGTAGTTTCGAGGACAGGTACAATGAGCAGTTCTTC. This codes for CAWSSFEDRYNEQFF.

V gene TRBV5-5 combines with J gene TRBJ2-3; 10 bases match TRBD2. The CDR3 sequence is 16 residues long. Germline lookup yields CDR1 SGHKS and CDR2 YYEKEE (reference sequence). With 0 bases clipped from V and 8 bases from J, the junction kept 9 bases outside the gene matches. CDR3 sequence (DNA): TGTGCCAGCAGCTTGGCCCCCACTAGCGGGATAGGTACGCAGTATTTT. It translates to CASSLAPTSGIGTQYF.

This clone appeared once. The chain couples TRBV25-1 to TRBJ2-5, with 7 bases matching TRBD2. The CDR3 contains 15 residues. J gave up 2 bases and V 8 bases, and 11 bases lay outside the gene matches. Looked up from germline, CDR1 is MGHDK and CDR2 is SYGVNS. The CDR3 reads CASGAAGERQETQYF. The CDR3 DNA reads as TGTGCCAGCGGCGCGGCGGGAGAACGACAAGAGACCCAGTACTTC.

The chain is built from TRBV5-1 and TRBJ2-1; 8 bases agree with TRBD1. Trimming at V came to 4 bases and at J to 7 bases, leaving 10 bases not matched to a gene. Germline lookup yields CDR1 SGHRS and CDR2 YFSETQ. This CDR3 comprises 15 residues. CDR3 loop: CASSIGQGFRNEQFF. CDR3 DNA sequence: TGCGCCAGCAGCATCGGACAGGGTTTTCGGAATGAGCAGTTCTTC.

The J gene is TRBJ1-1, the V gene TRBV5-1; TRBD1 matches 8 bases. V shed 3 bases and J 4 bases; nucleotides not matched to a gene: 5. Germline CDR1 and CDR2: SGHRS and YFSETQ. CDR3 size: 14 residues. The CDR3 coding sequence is TGCGCCAGCAGCTCTGGACAGGGTGTCACTGAAGCTTTCTTT. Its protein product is CASSSGQGVTEAFF.

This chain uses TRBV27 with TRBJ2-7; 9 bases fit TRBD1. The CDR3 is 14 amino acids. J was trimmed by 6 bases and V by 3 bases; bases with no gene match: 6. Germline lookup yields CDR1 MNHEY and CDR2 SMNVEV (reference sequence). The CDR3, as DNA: TGTGCCAGCAGTTTCTGGGACAGGGCAAGCGAGCAGTACTTC. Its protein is CASSFWDRASEQYF.

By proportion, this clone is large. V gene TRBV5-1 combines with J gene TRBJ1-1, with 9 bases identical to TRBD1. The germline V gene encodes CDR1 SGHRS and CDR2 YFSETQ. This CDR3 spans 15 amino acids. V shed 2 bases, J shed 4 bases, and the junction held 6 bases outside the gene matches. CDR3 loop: CASSLQGAGGTEAFF. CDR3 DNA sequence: TGCGCCAGCAGCTTACAGGGGGCAGGAGGCACTGAAGCTTTCTTT. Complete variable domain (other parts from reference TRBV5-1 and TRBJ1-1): KAGVTQTPRYLIKTRGQQVTLSCSPISGHRSVSWYQQTPGQGLQFLFEYFSETQRNKGNFPGRFSGRQFSNSRSEMNVSTLELGDSALYLCASSLQGAGGTEAFFGQGTRLTVV.

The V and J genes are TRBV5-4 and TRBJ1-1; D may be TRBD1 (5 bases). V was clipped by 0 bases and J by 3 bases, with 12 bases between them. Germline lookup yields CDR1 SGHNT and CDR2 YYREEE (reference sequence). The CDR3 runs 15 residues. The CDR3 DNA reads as TGTGCCAGCAGCTTGGCTGGCAGGGATCACACTGAAGCTTTCTTT. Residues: CASSLAGRDHTEAFF.

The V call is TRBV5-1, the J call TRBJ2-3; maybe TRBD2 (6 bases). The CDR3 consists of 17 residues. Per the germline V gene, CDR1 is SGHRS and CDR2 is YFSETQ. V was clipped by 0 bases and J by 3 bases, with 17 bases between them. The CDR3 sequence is CASSLAGQGRGTDTQYF. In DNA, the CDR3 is TGCGCCAGCAGCTTGGCCGGTCAGGGCCGGGGGACAGATACGCAGTATTTT.

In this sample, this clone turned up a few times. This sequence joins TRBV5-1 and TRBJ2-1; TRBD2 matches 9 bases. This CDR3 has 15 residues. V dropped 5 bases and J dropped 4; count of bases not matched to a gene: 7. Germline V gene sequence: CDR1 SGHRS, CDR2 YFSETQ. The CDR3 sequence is CASRTRLAEYNEQFF. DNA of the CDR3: TGCGCCAGCAGGACTAGACTAGCGGAGTACAATGAGCAGTTCTTC.

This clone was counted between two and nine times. CDR3 nucleotides: TGCGCCAGCAGCTGGGGACAGGGTTTAGGTTACGAGCAGTACTTC. Translating gives CASSWGQGLGYEQYF. The rearrangement joins TRBV5-1 to TRBJ2-7; 9 bases align to TRBD1. The germline V gene encodes CDR1 SGHRS and CDR2 YFSETQ. V was clipped by 3 bases and J by 4 bases; unmatched bases: 8. The CDR3 is 15 residues long.

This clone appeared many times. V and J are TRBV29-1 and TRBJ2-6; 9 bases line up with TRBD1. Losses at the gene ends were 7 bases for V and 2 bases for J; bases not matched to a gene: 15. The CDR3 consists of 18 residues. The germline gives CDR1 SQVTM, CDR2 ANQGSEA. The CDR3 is CSARTGEMERAGANVLTF. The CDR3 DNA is TGCAGCGCGAGGACAGGGGAGATGGAAAGGGCTGGGGCCAACGTCCTGACTTTC. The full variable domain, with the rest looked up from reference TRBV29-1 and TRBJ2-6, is SAVISQKPSRDICQRGTSLTIQCQVDSQVTMMFWYRQQPGQSLTLIATANQGSEATYESGFVIDKFPISRPNLTFSTLTVSNMSPEDSSIYLCSARTGEMERAGANVLTFGAGSRLTVL.

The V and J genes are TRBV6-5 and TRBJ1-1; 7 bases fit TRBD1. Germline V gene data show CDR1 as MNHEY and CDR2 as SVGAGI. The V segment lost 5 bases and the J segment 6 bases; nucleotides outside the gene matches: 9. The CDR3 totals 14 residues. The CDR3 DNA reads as TGTGCCAGCAGTAACCCAGGGGGGACGGCTGAAGCTTTCTTT. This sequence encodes CASSNPGGTAEAFF.

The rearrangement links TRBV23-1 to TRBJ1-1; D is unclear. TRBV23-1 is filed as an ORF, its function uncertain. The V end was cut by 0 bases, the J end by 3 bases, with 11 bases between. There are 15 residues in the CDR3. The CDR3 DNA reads TGCGCCAGCAGTCAATCGTTCCGGGGTCACACTGAAGCTTTCTTT. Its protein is CASSQSFRGHTEAFF.

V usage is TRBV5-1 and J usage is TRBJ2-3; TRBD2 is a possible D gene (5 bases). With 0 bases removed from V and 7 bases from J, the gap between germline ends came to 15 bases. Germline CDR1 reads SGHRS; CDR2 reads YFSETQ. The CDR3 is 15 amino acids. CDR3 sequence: CASSLAGFVENTQYF. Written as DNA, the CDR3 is TGCGCCAGCAGCTTGGCGGGGTTTGTGGAGAATACGCAGTATTTT.

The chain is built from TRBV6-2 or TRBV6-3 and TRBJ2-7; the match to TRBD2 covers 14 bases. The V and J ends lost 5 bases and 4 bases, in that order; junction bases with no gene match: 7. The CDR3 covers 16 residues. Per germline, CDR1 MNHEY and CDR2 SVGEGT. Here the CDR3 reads CASSRGLAGVSYEQYF. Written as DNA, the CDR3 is TGTGCCAGCAGTCGGGGACTAGCGGGAGTATCATACGAGCAGTACTTC.

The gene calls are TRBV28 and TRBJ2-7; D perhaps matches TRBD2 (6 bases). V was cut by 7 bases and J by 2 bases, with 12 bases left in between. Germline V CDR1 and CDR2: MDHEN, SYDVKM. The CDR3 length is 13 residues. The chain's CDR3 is CASTGGNAYEQYF. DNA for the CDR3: TGTGCCAGCACAGGAGGGAACGCCTACGAGCAGTACTTC.

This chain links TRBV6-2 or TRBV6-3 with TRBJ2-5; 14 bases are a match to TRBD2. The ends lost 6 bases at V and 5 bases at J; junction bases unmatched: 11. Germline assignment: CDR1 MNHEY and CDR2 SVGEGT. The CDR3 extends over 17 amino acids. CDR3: CASSLGLAGGRDETQYF. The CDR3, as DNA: TGTGCCAGCAGCCTTGGACTAGCGGGAGGACGGGACGAGACCCAGTACTTC.

Here the CDR3 DNA reads TGCAGCGTTGAGTTCAGGGGTCGAGCGGGAGCCGTCTCAGATACGCAGTATTTT. Its translation is CSVEFRGRAGAVSDTQYF. J is TRBJ2-3 and V is TRBV29-1; 8 positions match TRBD2. Unmatched junction bases numbered 18, after V lost 3 bases and J lost 4 bases. Germline V gene sequence: CDR1 SQVTM, CDR2 ANQGSEA. This CDR3 has 18 amino acids.

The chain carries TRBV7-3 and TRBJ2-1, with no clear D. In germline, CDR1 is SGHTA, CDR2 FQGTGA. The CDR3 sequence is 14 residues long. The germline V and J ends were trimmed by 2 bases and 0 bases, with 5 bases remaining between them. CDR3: CASSLGHSYNEQFF. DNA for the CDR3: TGTGCCAGCAGCTTAGGGCACTCCTACAATGAGCAGTTCTTC.

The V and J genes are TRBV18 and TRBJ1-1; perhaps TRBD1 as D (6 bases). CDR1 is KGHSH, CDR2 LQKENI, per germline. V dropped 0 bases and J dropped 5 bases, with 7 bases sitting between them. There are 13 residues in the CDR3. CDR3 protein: CASSPPQGTEAFF. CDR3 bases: TGTGCCAGCTCACCACCCCAGGGGACTGAAGCTTTCTTT.